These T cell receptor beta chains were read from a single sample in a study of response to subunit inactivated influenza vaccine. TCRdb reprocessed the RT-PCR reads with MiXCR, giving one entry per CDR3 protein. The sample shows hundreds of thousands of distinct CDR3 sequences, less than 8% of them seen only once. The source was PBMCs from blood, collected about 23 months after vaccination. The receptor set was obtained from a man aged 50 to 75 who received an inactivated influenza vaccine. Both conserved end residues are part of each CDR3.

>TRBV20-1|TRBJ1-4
CSASGQANEKLFF
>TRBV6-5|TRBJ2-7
CASSYGTGGGEQYF
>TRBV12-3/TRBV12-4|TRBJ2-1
CASSKTGYGTEQFF
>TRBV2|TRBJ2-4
CASSEARDANIQYF
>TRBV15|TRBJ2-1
CATSKERGAEQFF
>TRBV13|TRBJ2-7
CASSLGTPGYGEQYF
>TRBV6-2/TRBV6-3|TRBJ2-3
CASSLLERDISSTDTQYF
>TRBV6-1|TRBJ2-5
CASTPGPVETQYF
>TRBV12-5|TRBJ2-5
CASGWGSGGRETQYF
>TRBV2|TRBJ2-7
CASRLLAGGTYEQYF
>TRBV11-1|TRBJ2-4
CASSAAGTQYGAKNIQYF
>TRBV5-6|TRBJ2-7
CASSHQGEGYEQYF
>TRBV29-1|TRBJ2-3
CSVEGHVRRSTDTQYF
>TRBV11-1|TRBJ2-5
CASSFHGTGETQYF
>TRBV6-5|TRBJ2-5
CASSYREGETQYF
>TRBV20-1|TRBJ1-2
CSASPSNTYGYTF
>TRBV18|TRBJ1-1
CASSPGQGVTEAFF
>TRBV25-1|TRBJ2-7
CASSESEVSTYEQYF
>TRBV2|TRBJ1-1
CASSAALNTEAFF
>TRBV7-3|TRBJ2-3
CASSQDIDNTQYF
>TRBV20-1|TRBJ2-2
CSARDLLAGGYTGELFF
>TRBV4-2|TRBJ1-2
CASSQDPEVVYGYTF
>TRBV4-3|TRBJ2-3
CASSRHRERVDTQYF
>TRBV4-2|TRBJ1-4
CASSQGYGPGKLFF
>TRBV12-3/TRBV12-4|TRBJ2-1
CASSFRGSNEQFF
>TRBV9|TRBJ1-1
CAGHPGGYTEAFF
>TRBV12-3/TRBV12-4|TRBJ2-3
CASSRLVRDTQYF
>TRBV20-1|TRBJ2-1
CSARDLEGRYNEQFF
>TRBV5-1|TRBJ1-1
CASSLAGGDVFGPEAFF
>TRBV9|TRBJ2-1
CASSPRTGVSYNEQFF
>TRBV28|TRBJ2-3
CASSDGTVSSTDTQYF
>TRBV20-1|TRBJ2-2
CSASGVVTGELFF
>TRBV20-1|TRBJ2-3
CSASSGSAADTQYF
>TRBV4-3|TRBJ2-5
CASSQDGLGAIQETQYF
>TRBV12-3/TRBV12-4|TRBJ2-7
CASSLARDSGDEQYF
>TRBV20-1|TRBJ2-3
CSARDPRTGMTDTQYF
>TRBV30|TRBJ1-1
CAWSGQGGGTEAFF
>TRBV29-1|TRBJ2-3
CSVGRASADTQYF
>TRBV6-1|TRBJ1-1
CASETEPNTEAFF
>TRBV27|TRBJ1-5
CASSIGQGYQPQHF
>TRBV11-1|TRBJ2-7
CASSALQGYEQYF
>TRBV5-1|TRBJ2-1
CASSLAEQRPNNEQFF